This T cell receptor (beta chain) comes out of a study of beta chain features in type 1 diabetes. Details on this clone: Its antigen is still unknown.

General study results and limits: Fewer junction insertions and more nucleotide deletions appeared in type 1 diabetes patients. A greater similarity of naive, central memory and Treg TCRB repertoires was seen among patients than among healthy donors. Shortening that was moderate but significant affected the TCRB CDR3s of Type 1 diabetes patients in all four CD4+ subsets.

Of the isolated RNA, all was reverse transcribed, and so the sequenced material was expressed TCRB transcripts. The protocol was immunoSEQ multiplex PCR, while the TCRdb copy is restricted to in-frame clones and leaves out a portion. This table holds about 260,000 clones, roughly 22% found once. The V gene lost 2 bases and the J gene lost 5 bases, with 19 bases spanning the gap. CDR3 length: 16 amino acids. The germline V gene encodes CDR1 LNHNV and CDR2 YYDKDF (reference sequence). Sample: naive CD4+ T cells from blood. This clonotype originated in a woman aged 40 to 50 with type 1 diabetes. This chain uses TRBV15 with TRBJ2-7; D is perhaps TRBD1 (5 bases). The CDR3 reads CATSRSLGSKGDEQYF. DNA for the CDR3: TGTGCCACCAGCAGATCCCTGGGATCCAAAGGGGACGAGCAGTACTTC.